The 23 T cell receptor beta chains in this list originate from one sample, sequenced in a study of OX40 agonist ivuxolimab in advanced cancers. The repertoire was sequenced with immunoSEQ multiplex PCR; TCRdb's copy has only in-frame clones and lacks some. The data show more than 30,000 clones, with more than 75% seen just once and 20% to 30% held by the top ten. Sequences were derived from CD4+ or CD8+ T cells sorted from blood, sampled in a trial of the OX40 agonist ivuxolimab. All receptors come from an adult with an advanced solid tumor such as melanoma, head and neck, liver or kidney cancer.

The CDR3 DNA reads TGTGCCAGCTCTTTGGGGACTAGCGCATTCACAGATACGCAGTATTTT. This translates into CASSLGTSAFTDTQYF. This chain uses TRBV11-1 with TRBJ2-3, with 10 positions matching TRBD2. Germline V gives CDR1 SGHAT, CDR2 FQDESV (reference sequence). The CDR3 consists of 16 residues. V lost 8 bases, J lost 2 bases, and 10 bases stayed unmatched.

The chain uses TRBV19 and TRBJ2-4; 10 positions agree with TRBD1. The CDR3 is 16 amino acids. In germline, CDR1 is LNHDA, CDR2 SQIVND (reference sequence). The V and J ends lost 3 bases and 6 bases, in that order; junction bases with no gene match: 8. The CDR3: CASSILTGGRRNIQYF. CDR3 bases: TGTGCCAGTAGTATTTTGACAGGGGGCAGGAGAAACATTCAGTACTTC.

The table lists this clone with a few counts. This chain joins TRBV29-1 and TRBJ2-7, with a weak D call TRBD2 (6 bases). V dropped 4 bases and J dropped 2 bases, with 15 bases sitting between them. Germline CDR1 and CDR2: SQVTM and ANQGSEA. The CDR3 is made up of 14 amino acids. In DNA, the CDR3 is TGCAGCGTTGTGGGGCGGGACTCGGCCTACGAGCAGTACTTC. As protein: CSVVGRDSAYEQYF.

The chain has TRBV28 and TRBJ2-3; the match to TRBD2 covers 9 bases. This CDR3 spans 15 amino acids. Trimming at V came to 6 bases and at J to 4 bases, leaving 8 bases not matched to a gene. CDR1 MDHEN and CDR2 SYDVKM come from the germline V gene. The CDR3 sequence: CASRNSGLAPDTQYF. The CDR3 region has the DNA TGTGCCAGCAGGAACTCGGGACTAGCCCCAGATACGCAGTATTTT.

This clone was recorded once. The chain employs TRBV2 and TRBJ1-5; possible D gene TRBD1, 6 bases. Trimming removed 3 bases from V and 1 base from J, with 22 bases in between. The germline V gene has CDR1 SNHLY and CDR2 FYNNEI. The CDR3 consists of 19 residues. CDR3 coding DNA: TGTGCCAGCAGTGACTTTGCTCAGGGGAAGGGGCTAAGCAATCAGCCCCAGCATTTT. Amino acid sequence: CASSDFAQGKGLSNQPQHF.

This clone was seen just once. This chain joins TRBV6-5 and TRBJ2-7; 10 bases align to TRBD1. The germline V gene encodes CDR1 MNHEY and CDR2 SVGAGI. This CDR3 comprises 15 residues. V shed 6 bases and J 6 bases; nucleotides not matched to a gene: 11. Written as DNA, the CDR3 is TGTGCCAGCAGAGTGGGCCCGGGACAGGGGACCGAGCAGTACTTC. The encoded protein is CASRVGPGQGTEQYF.

This clone was observed a single time. This chain connects TRBV27 to TRBJ2-5, with D unresolved. The germline CDR1 and CDR2 sequences are MNHEY and SMNVEV (reference sequence). The ends were cut back, 2 bases at V and 1 base at J, with 11 bases in the middle. This CDR3 has 15 residues. The CDR3 sequence: CASSLLGFPQETQYF. The CDR3 DNA reads as TGTGCCAGCAGTTTACTAGGGTTCCCCCAAGAGACCCAGTACTTC.

The rearrangement uses TRBV28 and TRBJ1-2; D gene unclear. Germline CDR1 reads MDHEN; CDR2 reads SYDVKM. This CDR3 spans 12 amino acids. Trimming pared 6 bases from V and 7 bases from J, leaving 12 bases between. This chain's CDR3 is CASSLPWFGYTF. DNA of the CDR3: TGTGCCAGCAGCCTGCCCTGGTTTGGCTACACCTTC.

The chain is built from TRBV28 and TRBJ2-1; D possibly corresponds to TRBD1 (5 bases). The germline V and J ends were trimmed by 4 bases and 5 bases, with 15 bases remaining between them. Germline CDR1 MDHEN, CDR2 SYDVKM. The CDR3 is 15 residues long. CDR3 sequence: CASSSNKGINNEQFF. The CDR3 coding sequence is TGTGCCAGCAGTTCAAACAAGGGGATCAACAATGAGCAGTTCTTC.

This clone was counted between two and nine times. The chain has TRBV28 and TRBJ2-1, with 11 bases matching TRBD2. This CDR3 region has 14 residues. The V gene end was trimmed by 6 bases and the J gene end by 9 bases; junction bases not matched to a gene: 7. Per germline, CDR1 MDHEN and CDR2 SYDVKM. CDR3 sequence (DNA): TGTGCCAGCAGGTTAGCGGGAGGGGTGTTTGAGCAGTTCTTC. This translates into CASRLAGGVFEQFF. The full variable domain, in which reference TRBV28 and TRBJ2-1 provide the parts outside the CDR3, is DVKVTQSSRYLVKRTGEKVFLECVQDMDHENMFWYRQDPGLGLRLIYFSYDVKMKEKGDIPEGYSVSREKKERFSLILESASTNQTSMYLCASRLAGGVFEQFFGPGTRLTVL.

The rearrangement links TRBV28 to TRBJ2-3; perhaps TRBD2 as D (6 bases). CDR3 length: 15 residues. The ends were cut back, 2 bases at V and 0 bases at J, with 9 bases in the middle. Germline CDR1 is MDHEN and CDR2 is SYDVKM. CDR3 DNA: TGTGCCAGCAGTTTACCCGGGACTAGCACAGATACGCAGTATTTT. Protein product: CASSLPGTSTDTQYF.

V and J are TRBV29-1 and TRBJ1-1; tentative D call: TRBD1 (5 bases). The CDR3 covers 13 residues. The germline V gene has CDR1 SQVTM and CDR2 ANQGSEA. V was shortened by 6 bases and J by 0 bases, with 11 bases between the two germline ends. CDR3 DNA sequence: TGCAGCGTCCTTAGGGGATTGAACACTGAAGCTTTCTTT. Amino acid sequence: CSVLRGLNTEAFF.

The chain recombines TRBV19 with TRBJ2-4; 7 bases agree with TRBD2. The CDR3 runs to 15 residues. Trimming took 6 bases from V and 0 from J; bases not matched to a gene: 5. The germline V gene has CDR1 LNHDA and CDR2 SQIVND (reference sequence). In DNA, the CDR3 is TGTGCCAGTAGGGGACTAACTCTAGCCAAAAACATTCAGTACTTC. Its protein product is CASRGLTLAKNIQYF.

This rearrangement joins TRBV5-1 to TRBJ2-3; TRBD2 aligns across 10 bases. CDR1 is SGHRS and CDR2 is YFSETQ in the germline V gene. This CDR3 has 14 residues. Trimming took 3 bases from V and 6 from J; bases not matched to a gene: 4. CDR3 DNA sequence: TGCGCCAGCAGCTCTAGCGGGGGAGGGGATACGCAGTATTTT. It translates to CASSSSGGGDTQYF. Together with reference TRBV5-1 and TRBJ2-3, the CDR3 gives the full variable domain: KAGVTQTPRYLIKTRGQQVTLSCSPISGHRSVSWYQQTPGQGLQFLFEYFSETQRNKGNFPGRFSGRQFSNSRSEMNVSTLELGDSALYLCASSSSGGGDTQYFGPGTRLTVL.

This chain uses TRBV28 with TRBJ1-1; D possibly corresponds to TRBD1 (6 bases). This CDR3 is 14 amino acids long. Trimming cost V 2 bases and J 1 base, with 8 bases left between them. In germline, CDR1 is MDHEN, CDR2 SYDVKM. The CDR3 region is CASSLGTRNTEAFF. The CDR3 DNA reads as TGTGCCAGCAGTTTAGGGACAAGGAACACTGAAGCTTTCTTT.

Points on this clone: A read error may account for a junction end that differs from germline. The same CDR3 is also encoded by other DNA sequences in this sample. The chain carries TRBV15 and TRBJ2-7; 8 bases are a match to TRBD2. This CDR3 is 13 amino acids long. The germline V gene encodes CDR1 LNHNV and CDR2 YYDKDF (reference sequence). The CDR3 region has the DNA TGTGCCACCGAAAGCGGGGGCAACTACGAGCAGTACTTT. Amino acids: CATESGGNYEQYF.

V gene TRBV6-1 combines with J gene TRBJ1-2, with D hard to call. Germline CDR1 and CDR2: MNHNS and SASEGT. The CDR3 spans 15 residues. Trimming shortened V by 2 bases and J by 0 bases, and 10 bases separated the two germline ends. CDR3 coding DNA: TGTGCCAGCAGTGAATTGTGGGAGGCTAACTATGGCTACACCTTC. It translates to CASSELWEANYGYTF.

The V and J genes are TRBV6-5 and TRBJ1-5; unclear D gene. CDR3 length: 13 residues. From germline, CDR1 is MNHEY and CDR2 SVGAGI. Trimming left V 5 bases short and J 0 bases short, with 5 bases between. The CDR3 spells CASSVDSNQPQHF. The CDR3 nucleotides read TGTGCCAGCAGTGTAGATAGCAATCAGCCCCAGCATTTT.

The J gene is TRBJ2-1, the V gene TRBV14; 11 nucleotides match TRBD1. V gave up 1 base and J gave up 5 bases; unmatched junction bases: 4. The CDR3 runs to 16 residues. CDR1 SGHDN and CDR2 FVKESK come from the germline V gene. The CDR3 bases are TGTGCCAGCAGCCAAGTGCCGGGACAGGGGGACAATGAGCAGTTCTTC. Translating gives CASSQVPGQGDNEQFF.

The CDR3 DNA reads as TGTGCCAGCAGTTTCGGACAGACTGGTAATTCACCCCTCCACTTT. Translated: CASSFGQTGNSPLHF. The rearrangement links TRBV28 to TRBJ1-6; TRBD1 might be the D (6 bases). The CDR3 sequence is 15 residues long. V was pared by 3 bases and J by 6 bases, with 12 bases between. CDR1 is MDHEN, CDR2 SYDVKM, per germline.

This sequence joins TRBV5-1 and TRBJ1-4; perhaps TRBD1 as D (5 bases). Trimming removed 2 bases at V and 5 bases at J, with 13 bases between. The CDR3 is made up of 15 amino acids. In germline, CDR1 is SGHRS, CDR2 YFSETQ. The CDR3 sequence: CASSLSAGSNEKLFF. CDR3 DNA: TGCGCCAGCAGCTTATCCGCAGGGTCAAATGAAAAACTGTTTTTT.

J is TRBJ1-2 and V is TRBV7-2; D is undetermined. CDR1 is SGHTA, CDR2 FQGNSA, per germline. The ends were cut back, 5 bases at V and 4 bases at J, with 11 bases in the middle. The CDR3 loop spans 13 amino acids. The CDR3 reads CASSLFGLYGYTF. The CDR3 region has the DNA TGTGCCAGCAGCCTATTTGGCCTCTATGGCTACACCTTC.

The genes are TRBV5-1 and TRBJ1-1; D unresolved. V was clipped by 4 bases and J by 10 bases, with 14 bases between them. Germline CDR1 and CDR2: SGHRS and YFSETQ. The CDR3 extends over 12 amino acids. The CDR3 DNA sequence: TGCGCCAGCAGCCCGAGCGGCTTTGGAGCTTTCTTT. It is translated as CASSPSGFGAFF.